One sample yielded the 21 T cell receptor beta chains listed below, sequenced in a study of preoperative IRX-2 immunotherapy in early breast cancer. Repertoires were generated with immunoSEQ multiplex PCR, while TCRdb's copy carries only in-frame clones and drops some. The sample includes about 24,000 clones, about 87% of them seen just once. As to treatment: preoperative locoregional IRX-2 cytokine immunotherapy. The material was tumor tissue, obtained after IRX-2 immunotherapy. These receptors originate from a human donor with breast cancer.

This rearrangement joins TRBV19 to TRBJ2-2; D ambiguous. The CDR3 is made up of 14 amino acids. Per germline, CDR1 LNHDA and CDR2 SQIVND (reference sequence). Trimming shortened V by 5 bases and J by 4 bases, and 11 bases separated the two germline ends. The CDR3 region is CASSLMVVTGELFF. Written as DNA, the CDR3 is TGTGCCAGTAGTCTAATGGTGGTCACCGGGGAGCTGTTTTTT.

This clone occurred once. The J gene is TRBJ2-1, the V gene TRBV7-3; 9 bases are shared with TRBD1. The ends lost 5 bases at V and 2 bases at J; junction bases unmatched: 7. Germline V gene data show CDR1 as SGHTA and CDR2 as FQGTGA. This CDR3 has 16 residues. The CDR3 nucleotides read TGTGCCAGCAGCAGCAAGACAGGGGGGGCCTACAATGAGCAGTTCTTC. It encodes CASSSKTGGAYNEQFF.

The chain uses TRBV6-5 and TRBJ1-1; 8 nucleotides line up with TRBD1. The CDR3 has 16 residues. Germline V gene lookup returns CDR1 MNHEY and CDR2 SVGAGI. The V gene end was trimmed by 2 bases and the J gene end by 1 base; junction bases not matched to a gene: 6. CDR3 amino acids: CASSYTGQVGNTEAFF. The CDR3 bases are TGTGCCAGCAGTTACACGGGACAGGTGGGGAACACTGAAGCTTTCTTT.

The rearrangement joins TRBV7-8 to TRBJ2-2, with TRBD2 as a possible D gene (6 bases). Trimming left V 5 bases short and J 3 bases short, with 16 bases between. This CDR3 is 16 amino acids long. CDR1 is SGHVS and CDR2 is FQNEAQ in the germline V gene. CDR3 sequence reads: CASSAGRISYTGELFF. In DNA, the CDR3 is TGTGCCAGCAGCGCGGGACGGATTTCGTACACCGGGGAGCTGTTTTTT.

V gene TRBV9 combines with J gene TRBJ1-1; tentative D call: TRBD1 (5 bases). The CDR3 spans 15 residues. Trimming removed 4 bases at V and 5 bases at J, with 18 bases between. Germline-derived CDR1 and CDR2 are SGDLS and YYNGEE. The CDR3 nucleotides read TGTGCCAGCAGCTCCCAAGTGGGGGGAGGGACTGAAGCTTTCTTT. Its protein product is CASSSQVGGGTEAFF.

The V and J genes are TRBV10-3 and TRBJ1-1, with TRBD1 matching over 7 bases. V was pared by 0 bases and J by 2 bases, with 6 bases of the junction left unmatched. CDR1 and CDR2 (germline): ENHRY, SYGVKD. The CDR3 contains 16 residues. The CDR3 nucleotides are TGTGCCATCAGTGAGTCCGAGGGGGCTAGCAACACTGAAGCTTTCTTT. It encodes CAISESEGASNTEAFF.

The rearrangement links TRBV4-1 to TRBJ2-1, with 8 bases that match TRBD2. The germline gives CDR1 MGHRA, CDR2 YSYEKL. J was trimmed by 4 bases and V by 1 base; bases with no gene match: 6. This CDR3 has 16 amino acids. The CDR3 DNA sequence: TGCGCCAGCAGCCAAGGTGAGACTAGCGCTTACAATGAGCAGTTCTTC. Its protein is CASSQGETSAYNEQFF.

This chain joins TRBV5-1 and TRBJ2-3; 13 bases line up with TRBD2. Trimming cost V 4 bases and J 2 bases; bases outside gene matches: 4. This CDR3 region has 16 residues. CDR1 is SGHRS and CDR2 is YFSETQ in the germline V gene. CDR3 residues: CASSPGTSGVTDTQYF. The CDR3 coding sequence is TGCGCCAGCAGCCCCGGGACTAGCGGGGTCACAGATACGCAGTATTTT.

CDR3 DNA sequence: TGTGCCAGCAGTGGAAGCGGGGGCCGGAGAGAGACCCAGTACTTC. Encoded protein: CASSGSGGRRETQYF. The chain uses TRBV2 and TRBJ2-5; 8 bases are a match to TRBD2. The CDR3 sequence is 15 residues long. The trim removed 4 bases at V and 4 bases at J, leaving 8 bases unmatched. The germline CDR1 and CDR2 sequences are SNHLY and FYNNEI.

The gene calls are TRBV5-6 and TRBJ2-5, with D perhaps matching TRBD2 (7 bases). Per germline, CDR1 SGHDT and CDR2 YYEEEE. Between the trimmed V and J ends, which lost 0 bases and 5 bases, there was a span of 20 bases. This CDR3 has 17 residues. For the CDR3, the DNA is TGTGCCAGCAGCTTGGTAGGCGGGGGCCTCCGGGGGGAGACCCAGTACTTC. Protein sequence: CASSLVGGGLRGETQYF.

The V call is TRBV28, the J call TRBJ1-5; D is undetermined. Trimming shortened V by 3 bases and J by 3 bases, and 15 bases separated the two germline ends. Germline CDR1 reads MDHEN; CDR2 reads SYDVKM. There are 16 residues in the CDR3. CDR3 sequence: CASSFQRGQDNQPQHF. In nucleotides, the CDR3 is TGTGCCAGCAGTTTCCAGCGTGGGCAGGACAATCAGCCCCAGCATTTT.

The J gene is TRBJ2-5, the V gene TRBV5-1; D not resolved. There are 12 residues in the CDR3. Trimming removed 5 bases from V and 1 base from J, with 6 bases in between. Germline V gene lookup returns CDR1 SGHRS and CDR2 YFSETQ. As DNA, the CDR3 is TGCGCCAGCAGTAGTAGCCAAGAGACCCAGTACTTC. It codes for CASSSSQETQYF.

The chain carries TRBV30 and TRBJ1-1; no clear D. This CDR3 is built from 13 residues. V dropped 0 bases and J dropped 10 bases, with 15 bases sitting between them. From germline, CDR1 is GTSNPN and CDR2 SVGIG (reference sequence). CDR3 sequence (DNA): TGTGCCTGGAGTGTAATAGAGGGCTCGCGAGCTTTCTTT. Translated: CAWSVIEGSRAFF.

The V call is TRBV10-2, the J call TRBJ1-1, with a tentative D call TRBD1 (5 bases). Germline V gene lookup returns CDR1 WSHSY and CDR2 SAAADI. Trimming removed 10 bases from V and 2 bases from J, with 8 bases in between. CDR3 size: 11 residues. The CDR3 region is CATTGNTEAFF. DNA of the CDR3: TGCGCCACTACAGGAAACACTGAAGCTTTCTTT.

The V and J genes are TRBV5-6 and TRBJ2-5; D perhaps matches TRBD1 (7 bases). The CDR3 extends over 15 amino acids. V dropped 0 bases and J dropped 5 bases, with 14 bases sitting between them. Germline V gives CDR1 SGHDT, CDR2 YYEEEE. Written as DNA, the CDR3 is TGTGCCAGCAGCTTGGTGGCAGGGGGGCCGGAGACCCAGTACTTC. Amino acids: CASSLVAGGPETQYF.

J is TRBJ2-5 and V is TRBV5-6, with D possibly TRBD1 on 6 matching bases. CDR1 is SGHDT, CDR2 YYEEEE, per germline. The CDR3 runs to 15 residues. V was trimmed by 2 bases and J by 2 bases, leaving 13 bases between them. The CDR3 DNA reads TGTGCCAGCAGCTTCCAACAGGGAGTACAAGAGACCCAGTACTTC. Translated, it gives CASSFQQGVQETQYF.

The chain carries TRBV6-6 and TRBJ1-2; a weak D match, TRBD1 (5 bases). V dropped 7 bases and J dropped 8 bases, with 17 bases sitting between them. The CDR3 sequence is 13 residues long. Germline V gene sequence: CDR1 MNHNY, CDR2 SVGAGI (reference sequence). The CDR3 loop reads CASTSRGGWGYTF. The DNA for the CDR3 is TGTGCCAGCACCTCACGGGGGGGTTGGGGCTACACCTTC.

The gene calls are TRBV7-3 and TRBJ2-2, with TRBD1 as a possible D gene (5 bases). This CDR3 region has 15 residues. CDR1 SGHTA and CDR2 FQGTGA come from the germline V gene. Trimming left V 4 bases short and J 4 bases short, with 13 bases between. This CDR3 is CASSSSQGGTGELFF. The CDR3 DNA follows: TGTGCCAGCAGCTCCTCCCAGGGTGGCACCGGGGAGCTGTTTTTT. The full variable domain, in which reference TRBV7-3 and TRBJ2-2 provide the parts outside the CDR3, is GAGVSQTPSNKVTEKGKYVELRCDPISGHTALYWYRQSLGQGPEFLIYFQGTGAADDSGLPNDRFFAVRPEGSVSTLKIQRTERGDSAVYLCASSSSQGGTGELFFGEGSRLTVL.

The chain combines TRBV5-1 with TRBJ1-1; 8 bases line up with TRBD1. The CDR3 sequence is 18 residues long. Germline V CDR1 and CDR2: SGHRS, YFSETQ. Trimming cost V 0 bases and J 1 base; bases outside gene matches: 11. The CDR3 DNA is TGCGCCAGCAGCTTGGGCGGACAGGGAAGGGCTTGGAACACTGAAGCTTTCTTT. Translating it yields CASSLGGQGRAWNTEAFF.

The CDR3 loop is CASSPLVGNTEAFF. CDR3 coding DNA: TGTGCCAGCAGTCCACTCGTTGGGAACACTGAAGCTTTCTTT. The chain couples TRBV6-1 to TRBJ1-1; D gene unclear. Between the trimmed V and J ends, which lost 5 bases and 1 base, there was a span of 11 bases. The CDR3 has 14 residues. CDR1 is MNHNS and CDR2 is SASEGT in the germline V gene.

This rearrangement joins TRBV6-5 to TRBJ1-1, with 7 bases matching TRBD1. In germline, CDR1 is MNHEY, CDR2 SVGAGI. Trimming took 7 bases from V and 7 from J; bases not matched to a gene: 9. This CDR3 has 13 residues. The CDR3 DNA is TGTGCCAGCAAAACCCCCGGGACAGTTGAAGCTTTCTTT. As protein: CASKTPGTVEAFF.